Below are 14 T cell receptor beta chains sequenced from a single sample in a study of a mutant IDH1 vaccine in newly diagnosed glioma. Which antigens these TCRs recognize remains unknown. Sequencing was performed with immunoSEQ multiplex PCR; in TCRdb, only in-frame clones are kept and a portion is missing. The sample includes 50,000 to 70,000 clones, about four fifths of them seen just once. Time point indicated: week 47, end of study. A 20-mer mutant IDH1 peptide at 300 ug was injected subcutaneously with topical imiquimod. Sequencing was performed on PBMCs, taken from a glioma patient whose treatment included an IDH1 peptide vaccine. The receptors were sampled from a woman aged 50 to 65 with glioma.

This CDR3 reads CASSEGTSGGTDTQYF. The CDR3 region has the DNA TGCGCCAGCAGCGAAGGGACTAGCGGGGGGACAGATACGCAGTATTTT. The genes are TRBV5-1 and TRBJ2-3, with 15 bases identical to TRBD2. Germline loops: CDR1 SGHRS, CDR2 YFSETQ. This CDR3 comprises 16 residues. With 4 bases clipped from V and 3 bases from J, the junction kept 3 bases outside the gene matches.

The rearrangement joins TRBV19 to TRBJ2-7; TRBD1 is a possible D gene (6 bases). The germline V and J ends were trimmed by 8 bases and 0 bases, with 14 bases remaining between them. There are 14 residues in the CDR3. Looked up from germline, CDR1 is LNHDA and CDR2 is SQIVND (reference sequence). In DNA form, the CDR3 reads TGTGCCAGTGAGGTGGGCAGGGGCTCCTACGAGCAGTACTTC. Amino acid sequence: CASEVGRGSYEQYF.

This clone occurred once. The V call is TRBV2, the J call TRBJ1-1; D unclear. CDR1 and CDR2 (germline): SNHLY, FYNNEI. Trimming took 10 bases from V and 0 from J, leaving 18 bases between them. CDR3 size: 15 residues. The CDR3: CATSVEAQLNTEAFF. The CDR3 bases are TGTGCCACCTCAGTCGAGGCACAACTGAACACTGAAGCTTTCTTT. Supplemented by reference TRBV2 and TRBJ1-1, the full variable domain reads EPEVTQTPSHQVTQMGQEVILRCVPISNHLYFYWYRQILGQKVEFLVSFYNNEISEKSEIFDDQFSVERPDGSNFTLKIRSTKLEDSAMYFCATSVEAQLNTEAFFGQGTRLTVV.

CDR3: CASSVGGTAPDTQYF. CDR3 DNA: TGTGCCAGCAGTGTGGGGGGGACAGCCCCAGATACGCAGTATTTT. The genes are TRBV6-4 and TRBJ2-3; D possibly uses TRBD1 or TRBD2 (7 bases each). The CDR3 spans 15 residues. Germline lookup yields CDR1 MRHNA and CDR2 SNTAGT. The V and J ends lost 4 bases and 4 bases respectively, with 15 bases between them.

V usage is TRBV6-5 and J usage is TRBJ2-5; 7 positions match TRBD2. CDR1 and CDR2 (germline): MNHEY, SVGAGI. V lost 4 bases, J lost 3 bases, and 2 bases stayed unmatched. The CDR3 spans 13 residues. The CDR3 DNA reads TGTGCCAGCAGTTTCGGGACTAAAGAGACCCAGTACTTC. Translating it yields CASSFGTKETQYF.

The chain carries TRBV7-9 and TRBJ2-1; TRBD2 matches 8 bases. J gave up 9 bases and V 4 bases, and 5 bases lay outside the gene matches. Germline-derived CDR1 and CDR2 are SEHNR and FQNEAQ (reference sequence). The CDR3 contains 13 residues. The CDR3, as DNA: TGTGCCAGCAGCTCGATGGCGGGAGGTGAGCAGTTCTTC. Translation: CASSSMAGGEQFF. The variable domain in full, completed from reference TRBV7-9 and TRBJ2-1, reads DTGVSQNPRHKITKRGQNVTFRCDPISEHNRLYWYRQTLGQGPEFLTYFQNEAQLEKSRLLSDRFSAERPKGSFSTLEIQRTEQGDSAMYLCASSSMAGGEQFFGPGTRLTVL.

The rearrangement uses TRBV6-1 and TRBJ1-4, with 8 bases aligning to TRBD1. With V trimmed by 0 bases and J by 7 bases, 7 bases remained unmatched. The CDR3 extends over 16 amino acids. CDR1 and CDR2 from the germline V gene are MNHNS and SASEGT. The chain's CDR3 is CASSEAMGQVLEKLFF. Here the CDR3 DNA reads TGTGCCAGCAGTGAAGCGATGGGACAGGTCCTTGAAAAACTGTTTTTT.

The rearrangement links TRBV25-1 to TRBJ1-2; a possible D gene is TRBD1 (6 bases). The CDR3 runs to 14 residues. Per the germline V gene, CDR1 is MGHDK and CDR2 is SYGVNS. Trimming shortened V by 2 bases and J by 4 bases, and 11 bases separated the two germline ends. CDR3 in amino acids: CASSEQGMVYGYTF. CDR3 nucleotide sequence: TGTGCCAGCAGTGAACAGGGGATGGTCTATGGCTACACCTTC.

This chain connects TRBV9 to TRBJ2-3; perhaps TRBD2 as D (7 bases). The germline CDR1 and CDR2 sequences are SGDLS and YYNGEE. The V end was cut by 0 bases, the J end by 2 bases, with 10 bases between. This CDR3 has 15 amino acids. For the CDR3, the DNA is TGTGCCAGCAGCGTAGGGGGGGGCCTCACAGATACGCAGTATTTT. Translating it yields CASSVGGGLTDTQYF. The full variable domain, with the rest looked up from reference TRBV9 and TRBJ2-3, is DSGVTQTPKHLITATGQRVTLRCSPRSGDLSVYWYQQSLDQGLQFLIQYYNGEERAKGNILERFSAQQFPDLHSELNLSSLELGDSALYFCASSVGGGLTDTQYFGPGTRLTVL.

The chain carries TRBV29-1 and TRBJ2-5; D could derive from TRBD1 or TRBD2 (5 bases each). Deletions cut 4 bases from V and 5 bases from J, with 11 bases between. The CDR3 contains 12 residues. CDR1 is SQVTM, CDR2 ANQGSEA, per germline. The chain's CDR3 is CSVVGDEETQYF. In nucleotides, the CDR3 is TGCAGCGTTGTAGGGGACGAGGAGACCCAGTACTTC.

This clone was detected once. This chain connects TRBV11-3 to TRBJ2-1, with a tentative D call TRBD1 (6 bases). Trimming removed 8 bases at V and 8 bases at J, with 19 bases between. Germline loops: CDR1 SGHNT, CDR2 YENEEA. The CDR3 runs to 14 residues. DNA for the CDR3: TGTGCCAGCGAAGGGGACATCCATCGAGATGAGCAGTTCTTC. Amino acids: CASEGDIHRDEQFF.

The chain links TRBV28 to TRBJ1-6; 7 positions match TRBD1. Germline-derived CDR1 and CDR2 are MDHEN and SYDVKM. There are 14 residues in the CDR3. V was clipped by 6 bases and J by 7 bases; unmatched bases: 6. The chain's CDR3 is CASRRQGANSPLHF. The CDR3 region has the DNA TGTGCCAGCAGGCGACAGGGCGCAAATTCACCCCTCCACTTT.

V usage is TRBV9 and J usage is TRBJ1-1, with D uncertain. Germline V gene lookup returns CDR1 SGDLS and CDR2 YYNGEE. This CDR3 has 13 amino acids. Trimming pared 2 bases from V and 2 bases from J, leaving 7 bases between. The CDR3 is CASSVTPNTEAFF. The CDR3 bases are TGTGCCAGCAGCGTCACACCCAACACTGAAGCTTTCTTT. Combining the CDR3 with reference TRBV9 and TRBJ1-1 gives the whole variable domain DSGVTQTPKHLITATGQRVTLRCSPRSGDLSVYWYQQSLDQGLQFLIQYYNGEERAKGNILERFSAQQFPDLHSELNLSSLELGDSALYFCASSVTPNTEAFFGQGTRLTVV.

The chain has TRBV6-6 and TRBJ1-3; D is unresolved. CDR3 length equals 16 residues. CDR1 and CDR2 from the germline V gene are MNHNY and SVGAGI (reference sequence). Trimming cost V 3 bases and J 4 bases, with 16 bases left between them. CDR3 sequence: CASSYSPQTPGNTIYF. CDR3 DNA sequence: TGTGCCAGCAGTTATTCCCCCCAGACACCCGGAAACACCATATATTTT.